The 30 T cell receptor beta chains reported below all come from one sample, sequenced in a study of blood T cells in healthy people across ages. Alongside a J-beta primer mix, a sample-barcoded 5' primer served in a second PCR lasting roughly 6 to 11 cycles. In TCRdb, the 5' RACE reads were re-called with MiXCR into one record per CDR3 protein. The sample includes over 600,000 distinct CDR3 sequences, roughly 46% of them seen just once. Sequenced sample: blood. The origin of the receptors is an older man in good health.

This clonotype has a handful of counts. In nucleotides, the CDR3 is TGCAGTGCTCCACAGGGTAACACCGGGGAGCTGTTTTTT. It specifies CSAPQGNTGELFF. This chain joins TRBV20-1 and TRBJ2-2; TRBD1 might be the D (6 bases). The CDR3 contains 13 residues. Germline assignment: CDR1 DFQATT and CDR2 SNEGSKA (reference sequence). V gave up 5 bases and J gave up 2 bases, with 9 bases separating them.

The chain links TRBV29-1 to TRBJ1-1; maybe TRBD1 (5 bases). Germline values: CDR1 SQVTM, CDR2 ANQGSEA. Deletions cut 8 bases from V and 1 base from J, with 11 bases between. This CDR3 comprises 12 residues. CDR3 nucleotides: TGCAGCACACGACAGAGGAACACTGAAGCTTTCTTT. This codes for CSTRQRNTEAFF.

The CDR3 here is CASSSLEGSELKGNEQFF. CDR3 bases: TGTGCCAGCAGTTCCCTCGAAGGGTCAGAGCTTAAGGGGAATGAGCAGTTCTTC. The chain has TRBV12-3 or TRBV12-4 and TRBJ2-1; D might be TRBD1 (5 bases). The CDR3 sequence is 18 residues long. Trimming removed 4 bases at V and 7 bases at J, with 26 bases between.

The rearrangement links TRBV7-3 to TRBJ2-3, with D hard to call. The CDR3 runs 15 residues. The germline gives CDR1 SGHTA, CDR2 FQGTGA. The V end lost 2 bases, the J end lost 1 base, and 10 bases lay between the germline ends. Written as DNA, the CDR3 is TGTGCCAGCAGCTTATTAGTGGGCGGCACAGATACGCAGTATTTT. Amino acid sequence: CASSLLVGGTDTQYF.

The sample holds many counts of this clonotype. The chain carries TRBV5-1 and TRBJ2-7; 8 nucleotides line up with TRBD2. The CDR3 is 14 amino acids. V shed 3 bases, J shed 6 bases, and the junction held 8 bases outside the gene matches. Germline-derived CDR1 and CDR2 are SGHRS and YFSETQ. CDR3 sequence (DNA): TGCGCCAGCAGCTCCGACGGACTAGCCATCGAGCAGTACTTC. Amino acids: CASSSDGLAIEQYF.

For the CDR3, the DNA is TGTGCCATCAGTGAAAGGGCGGGCGGGACTAGCACAGATACGCAGTATTTT. Residues: CAISERAGGTSTDTQYF. This sequence joins TRBV10-3 and TRBJ2-3; D is possibly TRBD2 (6 bases). Germline V gives CDR1 ENHRY, CDR2 SYGVKD. V lost 3 bases to trimming and J lost 0 bases, with 16 bases between them. The CDR3 spans 17 residues.

The genes are TRBV5-1 and TRBJ2-7; no definite D call. The last part of the DNA fits TRBJ2-5 better; the J call may be wrong. This CDR3 has 16 residues. From germline, CDR1 is SGHRS and CDR2 YFSETQ. The chain's CDR3 is CASSLLTRARSETQYF. The CDR3 DNA sequence: TGCGCCAGCAGCTTATTGACACGGGCCAGGTCAGAGACCCAGTACTTC.

CDR3: CASRGTTSYEQYF. CDR3 nucleotides: TGTGCCAGCAGAGGGACAACCTCCTACGAGCAGTACTTC. The V and J genes are TRBV28 and TRBJ2-7; maybe TRBD1 (6 bases). This CDR3 is built from 13 residues. CDR1 is MDHEN and CDR2 is SYDVKM in the germline V gene. V shed 6 bases and J shed 0 bases, with 9 bases lying between them.

About this clonotype: A junction end diverges from the germline sequence, so it may reflect a read error. V is TRBV11-2 and J is TRBJ2-7, with 9 bases lining up with TRBD1. CDR3 length equals 13 residues. The V gene's germline CDR1 is SGHAT and CDR2 FQNNGV. CDR3 loop: CAGSRDRVSEQYF. CDR3 DNA: TGTGCCGGCAGCCGGGACAGGGTAAGCGAGCAGTACTTC.

CDR3 nucleotide sequence: TGCGCCAGCAGACAGGGGAATAACCAATACAATGAGCAGTTCTTC. Protein product: CASRQGNNQYNEQFF. This chain uses TRBV4-3 with TRBJ2-1, with 7 positions matching TRBD1. The germline gives CDR1 LGHNA, CDR2 YSLEER. The CDR3 consists of 15 residues. V lost 6 bases, J lost 4 bases, and 9 bases stayed unmatched.

The chain recombines TRBV5-1 with TRBJ2-1, with a possible D match to TRBD2 (5 bases). Germline V CDR1 and CDR2: SGHRS, YFSETQ. The CDR3 runs 14 residues. The V and J ends lost 4 bases and 5 bases respectively, with 13 bases between them. The DNA for the CDR3 is TGCGCCAGCAGCCTCATCACCGGGGACAATGAGCAGTTCTTC. Amino acids: CASSLITGDNEQFF.

The CDR3 DNA reads TGCGCCAGCAGCTTGGCATTGGGGAACACCGGGGAGCTGTTTTTT. Protein sequence: CASSLALGNTGELFF. The rearrangement links TRBV5-1 to TRBJ2-2, with no clear D. V gave up 0 bases and J gave up 1 base, with 7 bases separating them. The CDR3 runs to 15 residues. Germline lookup yields CDR1 SGHRS and CDR2 YFSETQ. The whole variable domain, remainder taken from reference TRBV5-1 and TRBJ2-2, is KAGVTQTPRYLIKTRGQQVTLSCSPISGHRSVSWYQQTPGQGLQFLFEYFSETQRNKGNFPGRFSGRQFSNSRSEMNVSTLELGDSALYLCASSLALGNTGELFFGEGSRLTVL.

The rearrangement uses TRBV4-3 and TRBJ2-1; no reliable D call. V gave up 0 bases and J gave up 0 bases, with 12 bases separating them. The CDR3 contains 17 residues. Germline CDR1 and CDR2: LGHNA and YSLEER. The CDR3 nucleotides read TGCGCCAGCAGCCAAGATCAGGCCACGAGCTCCTACAATGAGCAGTTCTTC. Translation gives CASSQDQATSSYNEQFF.

Remarks on this clonotype: A much more abundant neighbour one base away suggests this may be a read error. The chain joins TRBV5-1 to TRBJ2-4; 13 bases are a match to TRBD2. Germline-derived CDR1 and CDR2 are SGHRS and YFSETQ. The CDR3 has 16 amino acids. The DNA of the CDR3 is TGCGCCAGCAGCTTAACTAGCGGGAGGGCCAAAAACAGTCAGTACTTC. This sequence encodes CASSLTSGRAKNSQYF.

The V call is TRBV24-1, the J call TRBJ2-1; D gene unclear. The V end lost 3 bases, the J end lost 6 bases, and 8 bases lay between the germline ends. Germline CDR1 reads KGHDR; CDR2 reads SFDVKD. This CDR3 contains 13 residues. The CDR3 sequence: CATSDAGRNEQFF. Written as DNA, the CDR3 is TGTGCCACCAGTGATGCCGGGCGCAATGAGCAGTTCTTC.

The chain uses TRBV29-1 and TRBJ2-3; either TRBD1 or TRBD2 may fit D (6 bases each). Germline V gives CDR1 SQVTM, CDR2 ANQGSEA. V lost 0 bases to trimming and J lost 2 bases, with 9 bases between them. The CDR3 has 14 residues. CDR3 sequence (DNA): TGCAGCGTTGAAGAGGGGGGCTTCACAGATACGCAGTATTTT. Amino acids: CSVEEGGFTDTQYF.

V and J are TRBV20-1 and TRBJ2-5; D call uncertain. Trimming shortened V by 3 bases and J by 11 bases, and 19 bases separated the two germline ends. This CDR3 contains 13 residues. Germline CDR1 and CDR2: DFQATT and SNEGSKA (reference sequence). CDR3 protein: CSASVAFYNEQYF. As DNA, the CDR3 is TGCAGTGCTAGCGTGGCATTTTACAATGAGCAGTACTTC.

The chain employs TRBV20-1 and TRBJ2-1; no definite D call. CDR3 length equals 13 residues. CDR1 DFQATT and CDR2 SNEGSKA come from the germline V gene (reference sequence). V gave up 0 bases and J gave up 8 bases, with 11 bases separating them. CDR3 sequence (DNA): TGCAGTGCTAGAGATTCGGCGTTTGATGAGCAGTTCTTC. Encoded protein: CSARDSAFDEQFF.

This clonotype appeared many times. This chain links TRBV12-3 or TRBV12-4 with TRBJ2-1, with 8 bases aligning to TRBD1. The junction had 15 bases not matched to a gene; V was cut back by 5 bases and J by 6 bases. The length of the CDR3 is 17 residues. The CDR3 DNA sequence: TGTGCCAGCAGTCCCAGACCTCAGGGGGCGACCCCCAATGAGCAGTTCTTC. This sequence encodes CASSPRPQGATPNEQFF.

There are a few counts of this clonotype. The rearrangement links TRBV6-6 to TRBJ2-3, with 9 bases lining up with TRBD2. J gave up 3 bases and V 3 bases, and 4 bases lay outside the gene matches. Germline CDR1 reads MNHNY; CDR2 reads SVGAGI (reference sequence). The CDR3 consists of 15 residues. CDR3 in DNA: TGTGCCAGCAGTTATAGCGGGAGAACTACAGATACGCAGTATTTT. Translation gives CASSYSGRTTDTQYF.

The chain couples TRBV10-3 to TRBJ1-3; maybe TRBD1 (5 bases). The length of the CDR3 is 15 residues. Trimming removed 0 bases from V and 2 bases from J, with 8 bases in between. The germline gives CDR1 ENHRY, CDR2 SYGVKD. The CDR3 sequence is CAISESGGTGNTIYF. The CDR3 region has the DNA TGTGCCATCAGTGAGTCCGGGGGAACTGGAAACACCATATATTTT.

The chain carries TRBV14 and TRBJ1-2; D perhaps matches TRBD1 (6 bases). V was clipped by 4 bases and J by 6 bases, with 18 bases between them. This CDR3 has 15 amino acids. Germline V gives CDR1 SGHDN, CDR2 FVKESK. As DNA, the CDR3 is TGTGCCAGCAGCCGGGGGACAAGAGACTACGATGGCTACACCTTC. Protein: CASSRGTRDYDGYTF.

This clonotype was observed many times. The V gene is TRBV4-2, the J gene TRBJ2-5, with a weak D call TRBD2 (5 bases). Germline loops: CDR1 LGHNA, CDR2 YNFKEQ. The V gene lost 1 base and the J gene lost 4 bases, with 10 bases spanning the gap. The CDR3 has 14 amino acids. The CDR3 DNA reads as TGTGCCAGCAGCCAAGTGGAGGATGGAGAGACCCAGTACTTC. It encodes CASSQVEDGETQYF.

The genes are TRBV5-1 and TRBJ1-4, with no clear D. Germline CDR1 and CDR2: SGHRS and YFSETQ. The ends were cut back, 6 bases at V and 0 bases at J, with 12 bases in the middle. The CDR3 sequence is 15 residues long. Here the CDR3 reads CASTWSTTTNEKLFF. CDR3 nucleotides: TGCGCCAGCACGTGGAGCACTACAACTAATGAAAAACTGTTTTTT.

The chain has TRBV4-1 and TRBJ2-7; 9 nucleotides match TRBD2. The CDR3 totals 18 residues. From germline, CDR1 is MGHRA and CDR2 YSYEKL. V shed 5 bases, J shed 0 bases, and the junction held 14 bases outside the gene matches. In DNA form, the CDR3 reads TGCGCCAGCAGCAAAGCGGGACTAGCTACGACTACCTCCTACGAGCAGTACTTC. This translates into CASSKAGLATTTSYEQYF.

V usage is TRBV25-1 and J usage is TRBJ2-7, with no clear D. The CDR3 totals 15 residues. Germline V lookup: CDR1 MGHDK, CDR2 SYGVNS. The V gene lost 7 bases and the J gene lost 2 bases, with 18 bases spanning the gap. CDR3 in DNA: TGTGCCAGCAAGGAGAGCGTGGGGTCTACCTACGAGCAGTACTTC. Protein sequence: CASKESVGSTYEQYF.

V gene TRBV29-1 combines with J gene TRBJ1-5, with D perhaps TRBD1 (5 bases). CDR3 size: 13 residues. Deletions cut 4 bases from V and 7 bases from J, with 14 bases between. Per germline, CDR1 SQVTM and CDR2 ANQGSEA. CDR3 bases: TGCAGCGTTGTGGCAGGGAGGGGCCAGCCCCAGCATTTT. It yields the protein CSVVAGRGQPQHF.

This clonotype was observed many times. The chain recombines TRBV29-1 with TRBJ1-2; D uncertain. Germline V gene lookup returns CDR1 SQVTM and CDR2 ANQGSEA. Trimming stripped 7 bases from V and 8 bases from J, with 11 bases between. This CDR3 region has 10 residues. The CDR3 sequence is CSADGDGYTF. CDR3 DNA: TGCAGCGCTGACGGAGACGGCTACACCTTC.

This chain joins TRBV12-3 or TRBV12-4 and TRBJ2-6; 8 positions agree with TRBD1. The CDR3 has 15 amino acids. The junction had 3 bases not matched to a gene; V was cut back by 5 bases and J by 3 bases. The CDR3 loop reads CASSMTGVGANVLTF. For the CDR3, the DNA is TGTGCCAGCAGTATGACAGGGGTTGGGGCCAACGTCCTGACTTTC.

In its sample, this clonotype was seen many times. The gene calls are TRBV12-3 or TRBV12-4 and TRBJ2-7; 9 nucleotides line up with TRBD2. The CDR3 contains 14 residues. Losses at the gene ends were 8 bases for V and 4 bases for J; bases not matched to a gene: 9. Here the CDR3 reads CASSRLAGPYEQYF. CDR3 coding DNA: TGTGCCAGCTCCCGGCTAGCGGGACCATACGAGCAGTACTTC.